This paragraph reports one TCR beta chain. Its antigen is unknown. Oncomine TCR Beta short-read sequencing was applied to DNA from cultured CD4+ T cells. Scientists extracted genomic DNA from CD4+ T cells grown in culture. One entry per CDR3 protein, called by TCRdb with MiXCR from the PCR reads. The sample includes some 9,700 distinct CDR3 sequences, 60% to 75% of them seen just once. This record comes from a study of vaccination and CD4 T cells after COVID-19. Looking at the study overall: SARS-CoV-2, HCoV-NL63, HCoV-OC43 and HCoV-229E supplied the overlapping spike peptides used to stimulate cells.

As to treatment: approximately 10-day PBMC culture with coronavirus spike peptide pools or control peptides (ViraFEST assay). According to the study, CD4+ T cells from the unexposed donor were gathered ahead of the COVID-19 pandemic (2011-2018). Specimen: CD4+ T cells from blood, cultured in vitro. This clonotype was obtained from a human donor in good health.

In nucleotides, the CDR3 is TGTGCCAGCAGCTTGGGGCCAGGCTACACCTTC. Protein sequence: CASSLGPGYTF. This rearrangement joins TRBV5-4 to TRBJ1-2; no firm D call. This CDR3 has 11 residues. V gave up 0 bases and J gave up 8 bases, with 5 bases separating them. Per the germline V gene, CDR1 is SGHNT and CDR2 is YYREEE (reference sequence).